Listed here are 32 T cell receptor beta chains from one sample, sequenced in a study of blood T cell repertoires in COVID-19. TCRdb's table, derived via immunoSEQ multiplex PCR, lists solely in-frame clones and lacks some. The sample gives 150,000 to 200,000 clones, about 90% of which show up once; roughly 5% is in the top ten. The sample taken for sequencing was peripheral blood. The receptor source for this set is a man younger than 45 with COVID-19, enrolled during active disease.

The chain has TRBV13 and TRBJ2-7; a weak D match, TRBD1 (5 bases). The germline gives CDR1 PRHDT, CDR2 FYEKMQ (reference sequence). The CDR3 spans 16 residues. The V end was cut by 0 bases, the J end by 6 bases, with 18 bases between. The CDR3: CASSLGGQGVLGEQYF. In DNA form, the CDR3 reads TGTGCCAGCAGCTTAGGAGGTCAAGGGGTGTTGGGCGAGCAGTACTTC.

The chain is built from TRBV19 and TRBJ2-4; weak D call: TRBD1 (5 bases). Looked up from germline, CDR1 is LNHDA and CDR2 is SQIVND (reference sequence). This CDR3 region has 14 residues. V dropped 4 bases and J dropped 7 bases, with 14 bases sitting between them. Here the CDR3 reads CASSTERGRNIQYF. In DNA, the CDR3 is TGTGCCAGTAGTACAGAAAGGGGAAGGAACATTCAGTACTTC. Full variable domain (remainder filled in from reference TRBV19 and TRBJ2-4): DGGITQSPKYLFRKEGQNVTLSCEQNLNHDAMYWYRQDPGQGLRLIYYSQIVNDFQKGDIAEGYSVSREKKESFPLTVTSAQKNPTAFYLCASSTERGRNIQYFGAGTRLSVL.

The rearrangement uses TRBV4-3 and TRBJ1-5; the D gene is possibly TRBD1 (6 bases). The V end lost 0 bases, the J end lost 3 bases, and 9 bases lay between the germline ends. This CDR3 spans 15 amino acids. Germline-derived CDR1 and CDR2 are LGHNA and YSLEER. The CDR3 nucleotides read TGCGCCAGCAGCCAAGAGTGGGACACCAATCAGCCCCAGCATTTT. It specifies CASSQEWDTNQPQHF.

The V gene is TRBV2, the J gene TRBJ1-5, with D unclear. The CDR3 runs to 14 residues. V lost 7 bases, J lost 7 bases, and 17 bases lay in between. Germline CDR1 and CDR2: SNHLY and FYNNEI. CDR3 loop: CASTTGLSGQPQHF. The DNA of the CDR3 is TGTGCCAGCACTACCGGACTCTCGGGGCAGCCCCAGCATTTT.

This chain links TRBV19 with TRBJ2-7, with 7 bases that match TRBD1. CDR3 length equals 13 residues. The germline V gene encodes CDR1 LNHDA and CDR2 SQIVND (reference sequence). The trim removed 3 bases at V and 3 bases at J, leaving 2 bases unmatched. The CDR3 nucleotides are TGTGCCAGTAGTATTCCAGGGGGCTACGAGCAGTACTTC. Translated: CASSIPGGYEQYF.

V is TRBV7-3 and J is TRBJ2-2; 7 nucleotides align to TRBD1. V was clipped by 4 bases and J by 4 bases; unmatched bases: 3. Per germline, CDR1 SGHTA and CDR2 FQGTGA. The length of the CDR3 is 14 residues. The CDR3 here is CASSSTGVTGELFF. DNA of the CDR3: TGTGCCAGCAGCTCCACAGGGGTCACCGGGGAGCTGTTTTTT.

This sequence joins TRBV10-3 and TRBJ1-2, with 9 nucleotides matching TRBD1. Per germline, CDR1 ENHRY and CDR2 SYGVKD. The CDR3 contains 16 residues. The junction had 11 bases not matched to a gene; V was cut back by 6 bases and J by 3 bases. The CDR3 nucleotides are TGTGCCATCAGAGGAACAACAGGGGGCTACTACTATGGCTACACCTTC. This translates into CAIRGTTGGYYYGYTF.

The chain joins TRBV7-6 to TRBJ2-1; D is possibly TRBD2 (6 bases). The germline V gene has CDR1 SGHVS and CDR2 FNYEAQ. The CDR3 contains 17 residues. Trimming removed 1 base at V and 0 bases at J, with 13 bases between. DNA for the CDR3: TGTGCCAGCAGCTTAGGGGTAGCGGTCTTCTCCTACAATGAGCAGTTCTTC. Amino acid sequence: CASSLGVAVFSYNEQFF.

The count of this clone is one. V usage is TRBV18 and J usage is TRBJ1-6; 7 positions match TRBD1. CDR3 length equals 14 residues. Looked up from germline, CDR1 is KGHSH and CDR2 is LQKENI. J lost 7 bases, V lost 8 bases, and 8 bases had no gene match. The CDR3 is CASATTGRNSPLHF. The CDR3 bases are TGTGCCAGCGCTACGACAGGGCGGAATTCACCCCTCCACTTT.

This clone showed up just a few times. J is TRBJ2-3 and V is TRBV30; TRBD2 agrees at 8 bases. The CDR3 runs to 15 residues. The V and J ends lost 1 base and 6 bases, in that order; junction bases with no gene match: 9. Per the germline V gene, CDR1 is GTSNPN and CDR2 is SVGIG (reference sequence). The CDR3 sequence is CAWSGQAGVADTQYF. CDR3 in DNA: TGTGCCTGGAGTGGGCAAGCGGGAGTCGCGGATACGCAGTATTTT. Drawing the rest from reference TRBV30 and TRBJ2-3, the complete variable domain is SQTIHQWPATLVQPVGSPLSLECTVEGTSNPNLYWYRQAAGRGLQLLFYSVGIGQISSEVPQNLSASRPQDRQFILSSKKLLLSDSGFYLCAWSGQAGVADTQYFGPGTRLTVL.

V is TRBV19 and J is TRBJ2-3; tentative D call: TRBD2 (6 bases). V lost 3 bases and J lost 4, with 8 bases in between. Germline CDR1 and CDR2: LNHDA and SQIVND (reference sequence). The CDR3 length is 13 residues. The CDR3 DNA sequence: TGTGCCAGTAGTATTCCGGGGGCAGATACGCAGTATTTT. Its protein product is CASSIPGADTQYF. The full variable domain, its missing parts supplied by reference TRBV19 and TRBJ2-3, is DGGITQSPKYLFRKEGQNVTLSCEQNLNHDAMYWYRQDPGQGLRLIYYSQIVNDFQKGDIAEGYSVSREKKESFPLTVTSAQKNPTAFYLCASSIPGADTQYFGPGTRLTVL.

V usage is TRBV28 and J usage is TRBJ1-5; D unresolved. The CDR3 sequence is 13 residues long. Trimming stripped 3 bases from V and 7 bases from J, with 10 bases between. Germline-derived CDR1 and CDR2 are MDHEN and SYDVKM. The CDR3 reads CASSLERQQPQHF. CDR3 coding DNA: TGTGCCAGCAGTTTGGAGCGGCAACAGCCCCAGCATTTT.

This chain joins TRBV3-1 (or the pseudogene TRBV3-2) and TRBJ1-2, with TRBD1 matching over 7 bases. CDR3 length: 13 amino acids. V lost 4 bases and J lost 5; bases outside the gene matches: 4. Germline-derived CDR1 and CDR2 are LGHDT and YNNKEL (reference sequence). In DNA form, the CDR3 reads TGTGCCAGCAGCCGCGACAGGGTTTATGGCTACACCTTC. As protein: CASSRDRVYGYTF.

This chain uses TRBV6-5 with TRBJ1-4, with 7 positions matching TRBD1. The ends lost 5 bases at V and 4 bases at J; junction bases unmatched: 7. The CDR3 contains 15 residues. Germline values: CDR1 MNHEY, CDR2 SVGAGI. The CDR3 spells CASSPTGALNEKLFF. DNA for the CDR3: TGTGCCAGCAGTCCTACAGGGGCACTTAATGAAAAACTGTTTTTT.

The J gene is TRBJ2-1, the V gene TRBV27; 7 nucleotides match TRBD2. V lost 5 bases to trimming and J lost 6 bases; unmatched junction nucleotides: 1. The germline V gene has CDR1 MNHEY and CDR2 SMNVEV (reference sequence). This CDR3 has 12 residues. CDR3 protein: CASSRTSNEQFF. The DNA for the CDR3 is TGTGCCAGCAGTCGGACTAGCAATGAGCAGTTCTTC.

The genes are TRBV4-3 and TRBJ2-7, with D possibly TRBD2 on 6 matching bases. CDR3 length: 17 amino acids. Trimming took off 0 bases at V and 2 bases at J, with 17 bases between the two ends. Germline CDR1 is LGHNA and CDR2 is YSLEER. CDR3 nucleotide sequence: TGCGCCAGCAGCCAAGATATGAGCGGGCCACAAACCTACGAGCAGTACTTC. Translated: CASSQDMSGPQTYEQYF.

This clone was seen only a few times. V usage is TRBV5-1 and J usage is TRBJ1-4; D is ambiguous. V was cut by 3 bases and J by 0 bases, with 6 bases left in between. From germline, CDR1 is SGHRS and CDR2 YFSETQ. The CDR3 covers 14 residues. The CDR3 sequence is CASSSGTTNEKLFF. In DNA form, the CDR3 reads TGCGCCAGCAGCTCCGGTACAACTAATGAAAAACTGTTTTTT.

This chain joins TRBV21-1 and TRBJ1-2; the D call TRBD1 from the table was never checked on the DNA. TRBV21-1 is annotated as a pseudogene. This CDR3 is built from 15 residues. The CDR3 region has the DNA TGTGCCAGCCGACCCGGGACAGGCAAGAACTATGGCTACACCTTC. As protein: CASRPGTGKNYGYTF.

This chain connects TRBV5-1 to TRBJ1-3, with 7 bases that match TRBD1. Germline trimming cut 4 bases from V and 2 bases from J; bases unmatched to any gene: 6. This CDR3 has 15 amino acids. Per the germline V gene, CDR1 is SGHRS and CDR2 is YFSETQ. The CDR3, as DNA: TGCGCCAGCAGCCAAACAGGGGACCCTGGAAACACCATATATTTT. Its protein is CASSQTGDPGNTIYF.

The chain has TRBV7-2 and TRBJ1-5; a weak D match, TRBD1 (5 bases). The CDR3 runs to 15 residues. Germline V gene sequence: CDR1 SGHTA, CDR2 FQGNSA. Deletions cut 1 base from V and 3 bases from J, with 10 bases between. The CDR3 is CASSLVGHLNQPQHF. Written as DNA, the CDR3 is TGTGCCAGCAGCTTAGTTGGACACCTCAATCAGCCCCAGCATTTT.

The chain joins TRBV28 to TRBJ1-4; the D gene is possibly TRBD1 (5 bases). Trimming left V 7 bases short and J 3 bases short, with 15 bases between. There are 15 residues in the CDR3. Per germline, CDR1 MDHEN and CDR2 SYDVKM. The CDR3 reads CASTDIDSSNEKLFF. In nucleotides, the CDR3 is TGTGCCAGCACCGATATCGACAGTTCTAATGAAAAACTGTTTTTT.

V is TRBV24-1 and J is TRBJ1-1, with 9 bases aligning to TRBD1. Germline V gives CDR1 KGHDR, CDR2 SFDVKD. The CDR3 has 11 residues. The J segment lost 7 bases and the V segment lost 9 bases, leaving 2 bases of the junction unmatched. The CDR3 protein is CATGGQGEAFF. CDR3 DNA: TGTGCCACCGGGGGACAGGGTGAAGCTTTCTTT.

V and J are TRBV19 and TRBJ2-1; TRBD2 aligns across 10 bases. The CDR3 runs to 16 residues. V lost 5 bases to trimming and J lost 1 base; unmatched junction nucleotides: 5. Germline V gene lookup returns CDR1 LNHDA and CDR2 SQIVND (reference sequence). Here the CDR3 reads CASSDQGLASYNEQFF. The CDR3 DNA reads as TGTGCCAGTAGTGACCAGGGACTAGCGTCCTACAATGAGCAGTTCTTC.

The chain uses TRBV10-3 and TRBJ2-3; D is uncertain. The CDR3 length is 13 residues. CDR1 is ENHRY and CDR2 is SYGVKD in the germline V gene. The germline V and J ends were trimmed by 5 bases and 0 bases, with 6 bases remaining between them. CDR3 nucleotides: TGTGCCATCAGTCCAGAAAGCACAGATACGCAGTATTTT. Its protein is CAISPESTDTQYF.

The V call is TRBV29-1, the J call TRBJ2-7; TRBD1 aligns across 9 bases. V lost 7 bases to trimming and J lost 6 bases; unmatched junction nucleotides: 7. Germline CDR1 and CDR2: SQVTM and ANQGSEA. The CDR3 length is 12 residues. The CDR3 DNA is TGCAGCGCTCAACAGGGGGCGCGCGAGCAGTACTTC. Its protein product is CSAQQGAREQYF.

This CDR3 is CASSLTEYSYEQYF. DNA of the CDR3: TGTGCCAGCAGCTTGACGGAGTACTCCTACGAGCAGTACTTC. The J gene is TRBJ2-7, the V gene TRBV7-9, with D unresolved. V was pared by 3 bases and J by 0 bases, with 9 bases between. Germline CDR1 SEHNR, CDR2 FQNEAQ (reference sequence). This CDR3 is 14 amino acids long.

Regarding this clone: This specimen includes other DNA sequences encoding the same CDR3. This chain joins TRBV28 and TRBJ2-3; TRBD2 matches at 7 bases. CDR1 is MDHEN and CDR2 is SYDVKM in the germline V gene. The CDR3 totals 14 residues. V dropped 3 bases and J dropped 4; count of bases not matched to a gene: 4. Here the CDR3 DNA reads TGTGCCAGCAGTTTGGGAGGGCGGGCAGATACGCAGTATTTT. Translation gives CASSLGGRADTQYF.

V is TRBV4-3 and J is TRBJ2-1; D may be TRBD2 (5 bases). The ends were cut back, 1 base at V and 8 bases at J, with 12 bases in the middle. The CDR3 is 14 amino acids. Germline CDR1 reads LGHNA; CDR2 reads YSLEER. CDR3 sequence: CASSQVEEKDEQFF. CDR3 DNA sequence: TGCGCCAGCAGCCAAGTGGAGGAGAAGGATGAGCAGTTCTTC.

The rearrangement joins TRBV21-1 to TRBJ1-1; whether TRBD1, the table's D call, matches the DNA was not checked. TRBV21-1 is tagged as a pseudogene. The CDR3 spans 17 residues. The CDR3 coding sequence is TGTGCCAGCAGCGATCGGGACAGTCAACTTTCGGGCACTGAAGCTTTCTTT. Its translation: CASSDRDSQLSGTEAFF.

V and J are TRBV4-3 and TRBJ2-3; 9 bases are a match to TRBD1. The CDR3 length is 15 residues. Germline CDR1 reads LGHNA; CDR2 reads YSLEER. J lost 4 bases, V lost 5 bases, and 7 bases had no gene match. DNA for the CDR3: TGCGCCAGCAGCTCCGGGACAGGGTGGGCAGATACGCAGTATTTT. It encodes CASSSGTGWADTQYF.

The J gene is TRBJ1-6, the V gene TRBV29-1; D call uncertain. The CDR3 contains 13 residues. V was pared by 4 bases and J by 9 bases, with 13 bases between. Looked up from germline, CDR1 is SQVTM and CDR2 is ANQGSEA. CDR3 amino acids: CSVVVSAGSPLHF. For the CDR3, the DNA is TGCAGCGTTGTTGTCAGCGCCGGTTCACCCCTCCACTTT.

The V call is TRBV5-1, the J call TRBJ2-3, with D perhaps TRBD2 (7 bases). The ends were cut back, 4 bases at V and 1 base at J, with 13 bases in the middle. The CDR3 extends over 15 amino acids. Germline lookup yields CDR1 SGHRS and CDR2 YFSETQ. CDR3: CASSDRGAGTDTQYF. The DNA for the CDR3 is TGCGCCAGCAGCGACCGGGGGGCAGGCACAGATACGCAGTATTTT.